A selection of T cell receptor beta chains follows, all from one sample in a study of metastatic and nonmetastatic thyroid tumors. TCRdb re-clonotyped the PCR reads via MiXCR. The table lists over 55,000 clones, under 30% of them singletons. The specimen sequenced was blood. These receptors were collected from a female donor with papillary thyroid cancer or a benign thyroid nodule (not recorded which). Some clones in this sample may be carry-over from other donors' samples. Both conserved end residues are part of each CDR3. The D gene is left open where the match is weak. A clone size is listed for some rows: how often the clone was seen (once, few, many), or a class if it is expanded.

CDR3 DNA: TGTGCCAGCAGCTTGGTTAGGGGGTTTTACGAGCAGTACTTC
CDR3 protein: CASSLVRGFYEQYF
J gene: TRBJ2-7
D gene: NA
clone size: NA
CDR3 length: 14
V gene: TRBV5-5

CDR3 DNA: TGCAGTGCTAGAGGGGAAGGGGGTACGCAGTATTTT
CDR3 protein: CSARGEGGTQYF
J gene: TRBJ2-3
D gene: NA
clone size: NA
CDR3 length: 12
V gene: TRBV20-1

CDR3 DNA: TGCGCCAGCAGCGTCCAGGGTTTTGCAGATACGCAGTATTTT
CDR3 protein: CASSVQGFADTQYF
J gene: TRBJ2-3
D gene: NA
clone size: NA
CDR3 length: 14
V gene: TRBV5-1

CDR3 DNA: TGCAGTGCTAGTAAGGGGCCGGGAGGTGGCTACGAGCAGTACTTC
CDR3 protein: CSASKGPGGGYEQYF
J gene: TRBJ2-7
D gene: TRBD2
clone size: NA
CDR3 length: 15
V gene: TRBV20-1

CDR3 DNA: TGTGCCAGTAGTATAGCCAGTAGCGGAGGGCAAGAGACCCAGTACTTC
CDR3 protein: CASSIASSGGQETQYF
J gene: TRBJ2-5
D gene: NA
clone size: many
CDR3 length: 16
V gene: TRBV19

CDR3 DNA: TGTGCCAGTAGTAAAGGGGGCCTTGGCTACACCTTC
CDR3 protein: CASSKGGLGYTF
J gene: TRBJ1-2
D gene: TRBD1
clone size: NA
CDR3 length: 12
V gene: TRBV19

CDR3 DNA: TGTGCCAGCCTTGGACAGGCGACCTACGAGCAGTACTTC
CDR3 protein: CASLGQATYEQYF
J gene: TRBJ2-7
D gene: TRBD1
clone size: few
CDR3 length: 13
V gene: TRBV6-1

CDR3 DNA: TGTGCCAGCAGAGAGTACCAAGAGACCCAGTACTTC
CDR3 protein: CASREYQETQYF
J gene: TRBJ2-5
D gene: NA
clone size: NA
CDR3 length: 12
V gene: TRBV6-2/TRBV6-3

CDR3 DNA: TGTGCCAGCAGTTACAGCTTGGCCCCCGGTCCGTACTTC
CDR3 protein: CASSYSLAPGPYF
J gene: TRBJ2-7
D gene: NA
clone size: NA
CDR3 length: 13
V gene: TRBV6-2/TRBV6-3

CDR3 DNA: TGTGCCAGCAGCTCGGGACAGCGACTCTACGAGCAGTACTTC
CDR3 protein: CASSSGQRLYEQYF
J gene: TRBJ2-7
D gene: TRBD1
clone size: few
CDR3 length: 14
V gene: TRBV7-9

CDR3 DNA: TGCAGTGCCCTAGCGGAATTCCAAGAGACCCAGTACTTC
CDR3 protein: CSALAEFQETQYF
J gene: TRBJ2-5
D gene: TRBD2
clone size: many
CDR3 length: 13
V gene: TRBV20-1

CDR3 DNA: TGCGCCAGCAGCCAGCCTACAGGGTGGGTTCAGTACTTC
CDR3 protein: CASSQPTGWVQYF
J gene: TRBJ2-7
D gene: NA
clone size: NA
CDR3 length: 13
V gene: TRBV4-1

CDR3 DNA: TGCAGTGCTAGGGGTTCAGGACAGGGGCCCGCCACATATGGCTACACCTTC
CDR3 protein: CSARGSGQGPATYGYTF
J gene: TRBJ1-2
D gene: TRBD1
clone size: NA
CDR3 length: 17
V gene: TRBV20-1

CDR3 DNA: TGCAGTGCTCCCCGCCCTGGGGGACGGCGCAATGAGCAGTTCTTC
CDR3 protein: CSAPRPGGRRNEQFF
J gene: TRBJ2-1
D gene: NA
clone size: NA
CDR3 length: 15
V gene: TRBV20-1

CDR3 DNA: TGTGCCAGCAGCTTAGGTCAGAAGTGGTACGAGCAGTACTTC
CDR3 protein: CASSLGQKWYEQYF
J gene: TRBJ2-7
D gene: NA
clone size: NA
CDR3 length: 14
V gene: TRBV13

CDR3 DNA: TGTGCCAGCAGTCCCCCCTGGGGGGGCCGGAATGGCTACACCTTC
CDR3 protein: CASSPPWGGRNGYTF
J gene: TRBJ1-2
D gene: NA
clone size: few
CDR3 length: 15
V gene: TRBV25-1

CDR3 DNA: TGTGCCATCAGTCGACAGAGCCGACCAGATGGTTACACCTTC
CDR3 protein: CAISRQSRPDGYTF
J gene: TRBJ1-2
D gene: NA
clone size: few
CDR3 length: 14
V gene: TRBV10-3

CDR3 DNA: TGCAGTGCCCAATTGTTGCGGGGGGACGAGCAGTACTTC
CDR3 protein: CSAQLLRGDEQYF
J gene: TRBJ2-7
D gene: TRBD2
clone size: NA
CDR3 length: 13
V gene: TRBV20-1

CDR3 DNA: TGTGCCAGCAACCCCGGACTAGCGGCCGGGGAGCTGTTTTTT
CDR3 protein: CASNPGLAAGELFF
J gene: TRBJ2-2
D gene: TRBD2
clone size: NA
CDR3 length: 14
V gene: TRBV6-2/TRBV6-3

CDR3 DNA: TGTGCCTGGACCGAGGGGGGCAGTACAACTAATGAAAAACTGTTTTTT
CDR3 protein: CAWTEGGSTTNEKLFF
J gene: TRBJ1-4
D gene: NA
clone size: once
CDR3 length: 16
V gene: TRBV30

CDR3 DNA: TGTGCCAGCAGTGGCCTCACCGCCTACAATGAGCAGTTCTTC
CDR3 protein: CASSGLTAYNEQFF
J gene: TRBJ2-1
D gene: NA
clone size: few
CDR3 length: 14
V gene: TRBV6-1

CDR3 DNA: TGCGCCAGCAGTGGCTTATACGCAGCGGCAGATTGTAACACCGGGGAGCTGTTTTTT
CDR3 protein: CASSGLYAAADCNTGELFF
J gene: TRBJ2-2
D gene: NA
clone size: NA
CDR3 length: 19
V gene: TRBV10-1